A selection of T cell receptor beta chains follows, all from one sample in a study of cytomegalovirus exposure and HLA in healthy donors. Only in-frame clones appear in the TCRdb table, and some are missing; sequencing was by immunoSEQ multiplex PCR. In the table there are approximately 170,000 clones, roughly 80% of which are singletons. Sequenced sample: PBMCs. The source is a man aged 50 or older in good health and CMV-seropositive. CDR3s leave out the opening cysteine and the closing phenylalanine or tryptophan. D genes are given only for firm matches.

d_call v_call cdr3_aa
NA TRBV5-1 ASSPGGLPEAF
NA TRBV23-1 ASSHREGDSRKYEQY
NA TRBV28 ASSLSGIGYT
NA TRBV7-9 ASRQAQGEAF
NA TRBV19 ASRSAGSGNTIY
TRBD1 TRBV4-1 ASSQVTQGTGELF
TRBD2 TRBV4-2 ASSQEWGTSGRREQY
TRBD2 TRBV27 ASSLGTSGNNEQF
TRBD1 TRBV5-4 ASSTWRDRGRTNEKLF
TRBD1 TRBV27 ASSLDRASGNTIY
TRBD1 TRBV5-1 ASSYTGGNEQF
TRBD1 TRBV6-5 ASSSAGQAKNIQY
TRBD2 TRBV30 AWIMASGYNEQF
NA TRBV7-2 ASSLRGTYEQY
NA TRBV28 ASRPRFAAEAF
NA TRBV7-4 ASSFYLNYEQY
NA TRBV11-2 ASSPRGAAEPSYEQY
NA TRBV4-1 ASSQIADPSYSEQF
TRBD1 TRBV7-3 ASSLAGGDEQY
TRBD2 TRBV9 ASSGPSGRATGELF
TRBD2 TRBV5-1 ASSLEERGPYNEQF
TRBD1 TRBV4-1 ASSQRQGRNEQF
TRBD2 TRBV5-1 ASSAGLAGLYEQY
TRBD1 TRBV4-1 ASSQLTGVNTGELF
NA TRBV30 AWSVGWAGYGYT
TRBD1 TRBV9 ASSGQGIRYNEQF
TRBD1 TRBV4-1 ASSQGQGVRGTEAF
NA TRBV28 ASSLPQGSPYEQY
NA TRBV11-2 ASSFQGGQPQH
TRBD2 TRBV6-5 ASRIGTSGYNEQF
TRBD1 TRBV18 ASSPDRATQPQH
TRBD1 TRBV7-9 ASSHPGGAGYT
NA TRBV6-1 ASTMVGLLLGYT
NA TRBV12-2 ASRLKTGWIAEAF
NA TRBV7-9 ASVGGFSGELF
TRBD1 TRBV6-6 ASSWPGTVYGYT
TRBD1 TRBV5-1 ASSSRGSSGNTIY
TRBD2 TRBV9 ASSVGAGDGYNEQF
TRBD2 TRBV7-2 ASGRARAGYNEQF
TRBD1 TRBV18 ASSVQGNQPQH
NA TRBV6-6 ASMRVDTYTEAF
TRBD1 TRBV6-1 ASSDARTGWDTIY
NA TRBV7-2 ASSPQRETQY
TRBD2 TRBV5-5 ASSPSGAGANVLT
TRBD1 TRBV6-1 ASSTGQAAPQH